This TCR beta chain was obtained from a study of post-analysis software for immune sequencing data. Overall study results and limits: Four to six TRBV segments, including TRBV5-6, TRBV5-1 and TRBV20-1, were more frequent in patients than controls.

This clonotype was detected only once. Its antigen is currently unknown. Prepared TCR beta cDNA libraries contained unique molecular identifiers. TCRdb recomputed calls from the PCR reads with MiXCR, one row per CDR3 protein. This sample yields roughly 600,000 distinct CDR3 sequences, of which roughly 46% are seen a single time; about 1.5% belongs to the top ten. Germline CDR1 and CDR2: MDHEN and SYDVKM. The CDR3 length is 17 residues. With 4 bases clipped from V and 0 bases from J, the junction kept 6 bases outside the gene matches. The source of this sequence is a girl aged 5 to 17 with multiple sclerosis. The genes are TRBV28 and TRBJ2-6; 7 bases agree with TRBD1. Specimen: blood. The CDR3 DNA reads TGTGCCAGCAGTTCCCCCGGGACAGCCTCTGGGGCCAACGTCCTGACTTTC. It encodes CASSSPGTASGANVLTF.